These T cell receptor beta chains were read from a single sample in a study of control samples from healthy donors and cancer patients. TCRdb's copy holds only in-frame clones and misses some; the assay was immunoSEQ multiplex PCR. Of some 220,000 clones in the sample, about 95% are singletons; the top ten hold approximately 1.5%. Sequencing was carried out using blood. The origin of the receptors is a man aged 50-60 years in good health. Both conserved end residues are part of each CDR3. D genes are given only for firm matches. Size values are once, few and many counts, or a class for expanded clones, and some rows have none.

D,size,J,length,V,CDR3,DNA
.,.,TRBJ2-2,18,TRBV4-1,CASSKRGMAAGNTGELFF,TGCGCCAGCAGCAAAAGAGGGATGGCCGCGGGGAACACCGGGGAGCTGTTTTTT
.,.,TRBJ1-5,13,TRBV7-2,CASSSDINQPQHF,TGTGCCAGCAGCTCCGATATCAATCAGCCCCAGCATTTT
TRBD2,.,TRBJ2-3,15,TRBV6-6,CASRLAGGNSDTQYF,TGTGCCAGCAGGCTAGCGGGGGGAAATTCAGATACGCAGTATTTT
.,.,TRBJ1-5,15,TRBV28,CASNFLLGERQPQHF,TGTGCCAGCAACTTTCTACTAGGGGAAAGACAGCCCCAGCATTTT
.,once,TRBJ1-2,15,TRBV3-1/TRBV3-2,CASSQRQVTNYGYTF,TGTGCCAGCAGCCAGCGACAGGTGACTAACTATGGCTACACCTTC
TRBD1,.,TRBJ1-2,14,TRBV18,CASSTGGLFWGYTF,TGTGCCAGCTCAACAGGGGGCCTATTTTGGGGCTACACCTTC
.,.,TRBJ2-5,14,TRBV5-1,CASSLRGSRLLPHF,TGCGCCAGCAGCTTGAGGGGATCCAGGCTCCTCCCGCACTTC
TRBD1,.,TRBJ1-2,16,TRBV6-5,CASRYGQGPIEYGYTF,TGTGCCAGCAGGTACGGACAGGGGCCGATAGAGTATGGCTACACCTTC
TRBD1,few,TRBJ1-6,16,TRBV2,CASSNALGGGNSPLHF,TGTGCCAGCAGTAACGCCCTTGGAGGGGGCAATTCACCCCTCCACTTT
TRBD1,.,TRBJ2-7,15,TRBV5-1,CASSVAWDSAYEQYF,TGCGCCAGCAGCGTTGCGTGGGACAGCGCCTACGAGCAGTACTTC
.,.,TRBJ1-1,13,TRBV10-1,CASTYRGDTEAFF,TGCGCCAGCACCTACCGGGGGGACACTGAAGCTTTCTTT
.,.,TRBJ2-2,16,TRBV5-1,CASSRRGGEGTGELFF,TGCGCCAGCAGCAGGCGAGGCGGGGAAGGGACCGGGGAGCTGTTTTTT
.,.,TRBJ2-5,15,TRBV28,CASSLRRGQRETQYF,TGTGCCAGCAGCCTCCGACGGGGCCAGCGGGAGACCCAGTACTTC
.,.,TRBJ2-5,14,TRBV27,CASSAAPWRETQYF,TGTGCCAGCAGTGCGGCCCCGTGGCGCGAGACCCAGTACTTC
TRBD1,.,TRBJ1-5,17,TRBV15,CATSRGAGGRGNQPQHF,TGTGCCACCAGCAGAGGGGCAGGGGGTCGAGGCAATCAGCCCCAGCATTTT
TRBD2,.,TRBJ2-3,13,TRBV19,CASKASGGYTQYF,TGTGCCAGTAAGGCTAGCGGGGGATATACGCAGTATTTT
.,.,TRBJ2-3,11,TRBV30,CAWSPGDTQYF,TGTGCCTGGAGTCCCGGGGATACGCAGTATTTT
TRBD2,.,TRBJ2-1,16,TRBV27,CASSGTRRGGYNEQFF,TGTGCCAGCAGTGGGACCCGGCGGGGGGGTTACAATGAGCAGTTCTTC
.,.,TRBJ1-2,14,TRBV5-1,CASSLDSSNYGYTF,TGCGCCAGCAGCTTGGACAGCTCCAACTATGGCTACACCTTC
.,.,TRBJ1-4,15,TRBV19,CASSRTVATNEKLFF,TGTGCCAGTAGTCGGACGGTAGCAACTAATGAAAAACTGTTTTTT